This T cell receptor beta chain was sequenced during a study of T cell responses to AZD1222 COVID-19 vaccine. The CDR3 contains 16 residues. Germline CDR1 and CDR2: MNHEY and SVGEGT. The ends were cut back, 2 bases at V and 3 bases at J, with 14 bases in the middle. Findings of the study overall: Donors skewed white British and female; clonal diversity was possibly underestimated. Sampled repertoires all dated from after the peak T cell response.

Assay: immunoSEQ multiplex PCR; the TCRdb copy retains only in-frame clones and omits some. This table has about 130,000 clones, approximately 85% appearing once. To note about this clone: Its antigen remains unknown.

This specimen consisted of peripheral blood, obtained on day 0 of AZD1222 vaccination. The chain links TRBV6-2 or TRBV6-3 to TRBJ1-5; tentatively, D is TRBD1 (6 bases). This clonotype was sampled from an adult in good health. The CDR3: CASSYLQGSPNQPQHF. In DNA form, the CDR3 reads TGTGCCAGCAGTTACCTCCAGGGGAGCCCCAATCAGCCCCAGCATTTT.